The present T cell receptor (beta chain) was sequenced within a study of cytomegalovirus exposure and HLA in healthy donors. Study-level background: Researchers previously reported finding roughly 120 million unique TCR beta sequences from about 200 million T cells.

With regard to this clone: The antigen is undetermined.

Study observations and caveats: DRB1 had the most TCR associations and HLA-C the fewest, a later analysis found, with rates varying by HLA locus.

With 2 bases removed from V and 1 base from J, the gap between germline ends came to 9 bases. The CDR3 has 14 residues. Germline V gives CDR1 SGHKS, CDR2 YYEKEE (reference sequence). PCR involved 60 Vbeta and 13 Jbeta primers. The protocol was immunoSEQ multiplex PCR, while the TCRdb copy is restricted to in-frame clones and leaves out a portion. The sample carries roughly 140,000 clones, about four fifths recorded once. This chain connects TRBV5-5 to TRBJ2-5; tentative D call: TRBD2 (6 bases). The source is a man aged 40-49 years in good health and CMV-seropositive. Specimen: PBMCs. The chain's CDR3 is CASSLGGAQETQYF. The CDR3 coding sequence is TGTGCCAGCAGCTTAGGAGGGGCCCAAGAGACCCAGTACTTC.